This TCR beta chain was recorded in a study of cytomegalovirus exposure and HLA in healthy donors. Details on this clone: The antigen is undetermined.

Some clones are missing from TCRdb's copy, which holds only in-frame ones; the method was immunoSEQ multiplex PCR. The data show under 110,000 clones, about 85% seen once. Per germline, CDR1 MGHRA and CDR2 YSYEKL. J lost 9 bases, V lost 3 bases, and 6 bases had no gene match. This CDR3 is 14 amino acids long. The donors were part of the 120-subject validation cohort, which stood apart from the roughly 700-subject first cohort. Study outcomes and limitations: According to a subsequent analysis, TCR clusters from the first cohort were inclined to appear together in the 120 or so validation repertoires. The classifier reportedly diagnosed cytomegalovirus status with high specificity and sensitivity.

This receptor was obtained from a woman between 18 and 29 years old in good health and CMV-seropositive. Specimen: PBMCs. This chain links TRBV4-1 with TRBJ2-2; 8 bases line up with TRBD1. The CDR3: CASSHQQGGRELFF. The DNA for the CDR3 is TGCGCCAGCAGCCACCAACAGGGGGGCCGGGAGCTGTTTTTT.